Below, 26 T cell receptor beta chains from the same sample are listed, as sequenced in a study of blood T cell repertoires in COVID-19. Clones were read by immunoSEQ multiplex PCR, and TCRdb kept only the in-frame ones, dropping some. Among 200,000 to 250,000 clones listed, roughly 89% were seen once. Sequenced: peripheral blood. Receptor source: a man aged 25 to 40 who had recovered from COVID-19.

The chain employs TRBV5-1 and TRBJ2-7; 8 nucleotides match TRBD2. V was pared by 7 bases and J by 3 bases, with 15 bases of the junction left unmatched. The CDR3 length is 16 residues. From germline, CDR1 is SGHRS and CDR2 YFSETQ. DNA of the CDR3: TGCGCCAGCGGGAGAGTTTTTAGCGGGGCATTCTACGAGCAGTACTTC. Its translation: CASGRVFSGAFYEQYF.

The CDR3 here is CASSFYTGGSDYGYTF. CDR3 in DNA: TGTGCCAGCAGTTTCTATACAGGGGGCTCGGACTATGGCTACACCTTC. The chain links TRBV27 to TRBJ1-2, with 9 nucleotides matching TRBD1. Germline CDR1 and CDR2: MNHEY and SMNVEV (reference sequence). The trim removed 3 bases at V and 3 bases at J, leaving 8 bases unmatched. CDR3 length equals 16 residues.

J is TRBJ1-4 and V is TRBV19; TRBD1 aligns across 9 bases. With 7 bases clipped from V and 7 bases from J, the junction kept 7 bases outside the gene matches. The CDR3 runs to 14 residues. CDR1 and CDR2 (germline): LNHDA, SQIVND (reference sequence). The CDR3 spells CASNRDRAFEKLFF. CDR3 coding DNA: TGTGCCAGTAACAGGGACAGGGCTTTTGAAAAACTGTTTTTT.

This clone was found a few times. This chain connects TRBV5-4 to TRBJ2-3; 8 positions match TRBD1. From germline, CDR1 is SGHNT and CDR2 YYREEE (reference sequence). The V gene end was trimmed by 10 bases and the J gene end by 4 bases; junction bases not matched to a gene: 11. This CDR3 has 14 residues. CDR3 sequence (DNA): TGTGCCGCGACCTGGGACAGGTCCCCAGATACGCAGTATTTT. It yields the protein CAATWDRSPDTQYF.

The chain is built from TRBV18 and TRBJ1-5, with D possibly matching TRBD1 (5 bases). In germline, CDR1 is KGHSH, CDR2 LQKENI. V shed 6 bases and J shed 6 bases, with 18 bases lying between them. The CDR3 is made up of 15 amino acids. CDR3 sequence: CASSDARVTGQPQHF. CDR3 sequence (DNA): TGTGCCAGCTCCGACGCCAGGGTGACGGGTCAGCCCCAGCATTTT.

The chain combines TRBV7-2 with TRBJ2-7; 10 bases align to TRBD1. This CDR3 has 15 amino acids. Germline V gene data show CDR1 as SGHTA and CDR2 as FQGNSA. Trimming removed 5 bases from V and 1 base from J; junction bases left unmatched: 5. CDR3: CASSPRQGASYEQYF. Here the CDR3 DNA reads TGTGCCAGCAGCCCGCGACAGGGGGCGTCCTACGAGCAGTACTTC.

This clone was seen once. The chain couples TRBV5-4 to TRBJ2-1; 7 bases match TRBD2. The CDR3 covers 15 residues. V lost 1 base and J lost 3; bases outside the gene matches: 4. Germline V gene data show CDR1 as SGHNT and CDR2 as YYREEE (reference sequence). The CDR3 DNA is TGTGCCAGCAGCTTGATCGGCGGGGGCTACAATGAGCAGTTCTTC. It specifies CASSLIGGGYNEQFF.

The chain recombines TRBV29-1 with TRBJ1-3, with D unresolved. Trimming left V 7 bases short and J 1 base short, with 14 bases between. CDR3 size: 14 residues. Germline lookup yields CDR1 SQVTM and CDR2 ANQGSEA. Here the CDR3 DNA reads TGCAGCGCCTCGCGTGGAGGGTCTGGAAACACCATATATTTT. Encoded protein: CSASRGGSGNTIYF.

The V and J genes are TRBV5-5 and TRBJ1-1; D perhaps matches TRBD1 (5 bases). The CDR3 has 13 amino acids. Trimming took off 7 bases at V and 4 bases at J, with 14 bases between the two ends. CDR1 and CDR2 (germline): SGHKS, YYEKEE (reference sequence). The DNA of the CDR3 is TGTGCCAGCCGTGGGGTCGGGGGCACTGAAGCTTTCTTT. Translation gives CASRGVGGTEAFF.

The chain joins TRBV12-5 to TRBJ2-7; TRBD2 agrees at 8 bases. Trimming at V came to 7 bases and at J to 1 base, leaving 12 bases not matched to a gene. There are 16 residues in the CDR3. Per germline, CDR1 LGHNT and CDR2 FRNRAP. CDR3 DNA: TGTGCTAGTGCCCTTCATGGCGGGGGGCTATCCTACGAGCAGTACTTC. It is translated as CASALHGGGLSYEQYF. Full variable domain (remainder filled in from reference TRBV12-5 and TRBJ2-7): DARVTQTPRHKVTEMGQEVTMRCQPILGHNTVFWYRQTMMQGLELLAYFRNRAPLDDSGMPKDRFSAEMPDATLATLKIQPSEPRDSAVYFCASALHGGGLSYEQYFGPGTRLTVT.

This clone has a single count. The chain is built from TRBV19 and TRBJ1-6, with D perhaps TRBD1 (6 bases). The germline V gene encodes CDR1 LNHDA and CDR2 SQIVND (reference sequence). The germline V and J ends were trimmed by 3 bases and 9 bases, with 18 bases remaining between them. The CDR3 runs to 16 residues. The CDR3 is CASSIYSQGRRSPLHF. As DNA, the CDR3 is TGTGCCAGTAGTATCTACTCCCAGGGGCGACGTTCACCCCTCCACTTT.

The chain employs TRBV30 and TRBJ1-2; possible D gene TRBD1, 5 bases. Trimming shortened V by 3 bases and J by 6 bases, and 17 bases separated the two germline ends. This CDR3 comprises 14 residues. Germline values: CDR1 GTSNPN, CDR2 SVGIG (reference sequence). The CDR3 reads CAWRWYRLGDGYTF. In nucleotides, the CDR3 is TGTGCCTGGAGGTGGTACAGGCTCGGAGATGGCTACACCTTC.

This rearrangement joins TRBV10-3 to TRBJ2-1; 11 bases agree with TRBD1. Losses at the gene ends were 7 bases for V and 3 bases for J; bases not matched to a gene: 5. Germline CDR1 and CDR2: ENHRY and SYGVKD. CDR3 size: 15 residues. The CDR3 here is CAITIGTGGYNEQFF. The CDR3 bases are TGTGCCATCACTATTGGGACAGGGGGCTACAATGAGCAGTTCTTC.

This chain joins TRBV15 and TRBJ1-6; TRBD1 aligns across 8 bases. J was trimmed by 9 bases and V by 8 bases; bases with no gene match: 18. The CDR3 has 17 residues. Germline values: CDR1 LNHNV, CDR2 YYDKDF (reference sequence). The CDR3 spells CATPRDRQGLWSSPLHF. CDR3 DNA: TGTGCCACCCCCCGGGACAGGCAGGGGCTTTGGAGTTCACCCCTCCACTTT. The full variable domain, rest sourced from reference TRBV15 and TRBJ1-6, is DAMVIQNPRYQVTQFGKPVTLSCSQTLNHNVMYWYQQKSSQAPKLLFHYYDKDFNNEADTPDNFQSRRPNTSFCFLDIRSPGLGDTAMYLCATPRDRQGLWSSPLHFGNGTRLTVT.

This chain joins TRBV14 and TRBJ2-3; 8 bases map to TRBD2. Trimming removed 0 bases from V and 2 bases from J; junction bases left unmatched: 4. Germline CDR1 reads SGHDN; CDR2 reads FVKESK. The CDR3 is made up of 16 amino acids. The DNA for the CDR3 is TGTGCCAGCAGCCAAGATCTTAGCGGGGCCACAGATACGCAGTATTTT. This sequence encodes CASSQDLSGATDTQYF.

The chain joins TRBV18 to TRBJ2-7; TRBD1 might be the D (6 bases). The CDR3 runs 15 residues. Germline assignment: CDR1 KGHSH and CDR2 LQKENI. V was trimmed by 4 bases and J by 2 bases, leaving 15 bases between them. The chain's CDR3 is CASSLGQPLTYEQYF. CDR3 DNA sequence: TGTGCCAGCTCACTTGGACAGCCCCTTACCTACGAGCAGTACTTC.

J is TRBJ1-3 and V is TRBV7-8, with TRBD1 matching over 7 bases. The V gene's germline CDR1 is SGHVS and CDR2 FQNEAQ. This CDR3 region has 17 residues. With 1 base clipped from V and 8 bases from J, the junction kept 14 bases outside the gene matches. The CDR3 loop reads CASSLGFRTGLVDTIYF. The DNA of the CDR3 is TGTGCCAGCAGCTTAGGCTTCCGGACAGGTCTGGTGGACACCATATATTTT.

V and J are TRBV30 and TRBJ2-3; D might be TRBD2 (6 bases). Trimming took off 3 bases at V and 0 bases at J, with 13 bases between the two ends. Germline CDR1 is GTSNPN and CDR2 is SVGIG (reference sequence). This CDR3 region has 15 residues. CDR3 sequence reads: CAWSRFSGSTDTQYF. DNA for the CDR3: TGTGCCTGGAGCCGGTTTAGCGGTAGCACAGATACGCAGTATTTT.

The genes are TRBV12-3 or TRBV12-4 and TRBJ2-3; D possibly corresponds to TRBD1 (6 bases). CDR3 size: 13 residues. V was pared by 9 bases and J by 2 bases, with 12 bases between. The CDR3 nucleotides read TGTGCCAGTAGAGGGGGTTTCACAGATACGCAGTATTTT. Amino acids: CASRGGFTDTQYF.

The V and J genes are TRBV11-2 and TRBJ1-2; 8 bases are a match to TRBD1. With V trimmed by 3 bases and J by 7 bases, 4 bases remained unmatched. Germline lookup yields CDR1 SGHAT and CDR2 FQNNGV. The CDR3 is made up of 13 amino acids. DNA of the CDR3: TGTGCCAGCAGCTTCTCAGGGGGCCTTGGCTACACCTTC. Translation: CASSFSGGLGYTF.

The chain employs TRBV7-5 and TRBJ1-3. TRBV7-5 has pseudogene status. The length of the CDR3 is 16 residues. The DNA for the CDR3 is TGTGTCCGCCCCACTCTAGTCGGGGGATTGGGAAACACCATATATTTT. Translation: CVRPTLVGGLGNTIYF.

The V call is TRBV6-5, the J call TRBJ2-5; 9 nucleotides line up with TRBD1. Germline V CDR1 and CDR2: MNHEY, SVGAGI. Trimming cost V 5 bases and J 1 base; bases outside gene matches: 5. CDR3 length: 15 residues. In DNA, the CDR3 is TGTGCCAGCAGTCCACGGGACAGGGCCCAAGAGACCCAGTACTTC. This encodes CASSPRDRAQETQYF.

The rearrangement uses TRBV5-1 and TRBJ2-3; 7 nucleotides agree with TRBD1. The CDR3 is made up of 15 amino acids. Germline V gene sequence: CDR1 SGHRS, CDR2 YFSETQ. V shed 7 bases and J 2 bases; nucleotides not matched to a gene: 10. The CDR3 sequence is CASLWRGGTTDTQYF. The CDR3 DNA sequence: TGCGCCAGCCTCTGGCGAGGGGGCACCACAGATACGCAGTATTTT.

The CDR3 bases are TGTGCCAGCAGCTCTAGGGGGCTTAGCACTGAAGCTTTCTTT. This gives the protein CASSSRGLSTEAFF. This rearrangement joins TRBV5-6 to TRBJ1-1; 7 nucleotides match TRBD1. CDR1 and CDR2 (germline): SGHDT, YYEEEE. The trim removed 3 bases at V and 4 bases at J, leaving 6 bases unmatched. The CDR3 is 14 amino acids.

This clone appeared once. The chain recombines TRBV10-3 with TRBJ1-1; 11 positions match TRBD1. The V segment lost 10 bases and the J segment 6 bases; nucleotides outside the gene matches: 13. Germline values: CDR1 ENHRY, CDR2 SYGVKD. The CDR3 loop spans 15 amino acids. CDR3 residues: CATSGVDRGRSEAFF. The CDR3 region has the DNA TGTGCCACCTCCGGAGTGGACAGGGGGCGTTCTGAAGCTTTCTTT.

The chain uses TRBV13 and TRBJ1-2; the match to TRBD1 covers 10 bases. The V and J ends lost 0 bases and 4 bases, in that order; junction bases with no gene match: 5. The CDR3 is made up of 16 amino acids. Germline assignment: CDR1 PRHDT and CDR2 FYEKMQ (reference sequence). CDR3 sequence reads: CASSLGGTGDGYGYTF. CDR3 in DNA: TGTGCCAGCAGCTTAGGGGGGACAGGGGATGGCTATGGCTACACCTTC.